This T cell receptor (beta chain) originates from a study of T cells after yellow fever vaccination. Study-level findings and limits: Only a small proportion of the clonotypes turned up in both the CD4 and the CD8 compartments, likely arising from convergent recombination. A secondary response was less intense yet reached its peak sooner, at day 5 versus 15.

A process of 5'RACE template switching, which added a universal primer site and UMIs, was used to make TCR cDNA. TCRdb redid the calling of the 5' RACE reads with MiXCR, one entry per CDR3 protein. The table has some 120,000 distinct CDR3 sequences, approximately 14% seen once. As concerns this clonotype: Its target is unknown.

The V and J ends lost 2 bases and 0 bases respectively, with 5 bases between them. The germline CDR1 and CDR2 sequences are WSHSY and SAAADI. This CDR3 contains 15 residues. V and J are TRBV10-2 and TRBJ2-6, with D unclear. The starting material was CD8+ T cells sorted from PBMCs, obtained 5 days after the yellow fever booster vaccination. The sequence came from a man aged 18 to 29 who received the YFV17D yellow fever vaccine. CDR3 coding DNA: TGCGCCAGCAGTGAGCCGTTCTCTGGGGCCAACGTCCTGACTTTC. Amino acid sequence: CASSEPFSGANVLTF.